The rows below give T cell receptor beta chains drawn from one sample of a study of human T cells and chemical hapten exposure. TCRdb itself ran the RACE reads through MiXCR, one entry per CDR3 protein. Of over 70,000 distinct CDR3 sequences in the sample, about 9% were seen once. The source was whole blood, collected in connection with sensitization to the hapten diphenylcyclopropenone (DPC). Receptors were obtained from a woman aged 45-65 years with alopecia areata. Some clones in this sample may be carry-over from other donors' samples. Each CDR3 is given with its conserved first and last residue. The order of the fields is V gene, J gene, clone size, CDR3 protein. Only part of the rows carry a size: once, few, many, or a class if the clone is expanded.

>TRBV5-1|TRBJ2-5|many
CASSLRGGQETQYF
>TRBV7-8|TRBJ1-2|-
CASSLGSQEIYGYTF
>TRBV20-1|TRBJ1-5|many
CSASDRGNQPQHF
>TRBV20-1|TRBJ2-7|few
CSARYGNGEQYF
>TRBV6-5|TRBJ1-1|-
CASRDLNTEAFF
>TRBV29-1|TRBJ2-2|many
CSVEGGPQVTGELFF
>TRBV7-2|TRBJ2-2|few
CASTAWGAGGELFF
>TRBV7-8|TRBJ2-3|few
CASSTRAGTRGTDTQYF
>TRBV6-5|TRBJ1-2|few
CASSYGQSSNYGYTF
>TRBV5-6|TRBJ1-6|few
CASSLVTDYNSPLHF
>TRBV5-6|TRBJ2-7|many
CASSRPGTSGGPPYEQYF
>TRBV2|TRBJ1-2|many
CASSVEQGGYGYTF
>TRBV20-1|TRBJ2-3|-
CSARDPTDTQYF
>TRBV6-1|TRBJ2-7|few
CASSEGQIYYEQYF
>TRBV29-1|TRBJ1-1|few
CSVAGLMNTEAFF
>TRBV7-2|TRBJ2-1|few
CASSITSGPYNEQFF
>TRBV12-3/TRBV12-4|TRBJ2-2|few
CASTLGRRGTGELFF
>TRBV30|TRBJ2-2|-
CAWTSGKVGGELFF
>TRBV6-5|TRBJ1-1|many
CASTPLGHMNTEAFF
>TRBV7-9|TRBJ2-3|few
CASSPGLAGGKDTQYF
>TRBV4-3|TRBJ2-7|once
CASSQETGAVIQYF
>TRBV28|TRBJ1-1|many
CASTLNTEAFF
>TRBV7-8|TRBJ1-2|-
CASSLELRNYGYTF
>TRBV18|TRBJ1-6|many
CASSPSTGSNNSPLHF
>TRBV19|TRBJ1-5|-
CASSSTRTNQPQHF
>TRBV7-2|TRBJ2-3|-
CASTLGGPRTDTQYF
>TRBV27|TRBJ1-1|few
CASRQAYPNTEAFF
>TRBV12-3/TRBV12-4|TRBJ1-2|few
CASSPGTASGYTF
>TRBV28|TRBJ1-5|few
CASSLYRGNGQPQHF
>TRBV28|TRBJ2-2|-
CASSVPGGAGRQSGELFF
>TRBV6-6|TRBJ1-6|few
CASSLSGPLNSPLHF
>TRBV5-1|TRBJ2-6|few
CASSPDPGANVLTF
>TRBV7-8|TRBJ1-3|many
CASSLQDSGNTIYF
>TRBV6-2/TRBV6-3|TRBJ2-5|-
CASSRRDRGRQETQYF
>TRBV6-6|TRBJ2-1|-
CASSYEDRVWNEQFF
>TRBV10-3|TRBJ2-1|-
CAISEGRGLGEQFF
>TRBV28|TRBJ2-3|few
CASSERTGYGDTQYF
>TRBV11-2|TRBJ2-7|many
CASSLEPLAGQYF
>TRBV7-2|TRBJ1-2|many
CASSLTANYGYTF
>TRBV6-2/TRBV6-3|TRBJ1-5|few
CASNAPTGPQHF
>TRBV5-1|TRBJ1-1|-
CASSLKIEGAGEAFF
>TRBV7-6|TRBJ1-1|few
CASSSQERARGTEAFF
>TRBV6-5|TRBJ1-1|many
CASSYSTGRGTEAFF
>TRBV27|TRBJ1-4|-
CASSSFGIQREKLFF
>TRBV29-1|TRBJ2-7|few
CSVEDRNYEQYF
>TRBV7-2|TRBJ1-2|many
CASSFARDYGYTF
>TRBV6-2/TRBV6-3|TRBJ1-5|-
CASSPSTGDQPQHF
>TRBV7-3|TRBJ2-2|-
CASSLNRGNTGELFF
>TRBV4-1|TRBJ2-1|few
CASSQLAGEQFF
>TRBV30|TRBJ2-7|-
CAWAFGTSGRNPYEQYF
>TRBV29-1|TRBJ2-7|few
CSVRDVYEQYF
>TRBV7-8|TRBJ1-2|many
CASSLGVEGSEGYTF
>TRBV4-2|TRBJ1-1|few
CASSQVRGPTEAFF
>TRBV6-5|TRBJ1-4|many
CASSYATDVKKLFF
>TRBV30|TRBJ1-5|many
CAWSVRGSGQPQHF